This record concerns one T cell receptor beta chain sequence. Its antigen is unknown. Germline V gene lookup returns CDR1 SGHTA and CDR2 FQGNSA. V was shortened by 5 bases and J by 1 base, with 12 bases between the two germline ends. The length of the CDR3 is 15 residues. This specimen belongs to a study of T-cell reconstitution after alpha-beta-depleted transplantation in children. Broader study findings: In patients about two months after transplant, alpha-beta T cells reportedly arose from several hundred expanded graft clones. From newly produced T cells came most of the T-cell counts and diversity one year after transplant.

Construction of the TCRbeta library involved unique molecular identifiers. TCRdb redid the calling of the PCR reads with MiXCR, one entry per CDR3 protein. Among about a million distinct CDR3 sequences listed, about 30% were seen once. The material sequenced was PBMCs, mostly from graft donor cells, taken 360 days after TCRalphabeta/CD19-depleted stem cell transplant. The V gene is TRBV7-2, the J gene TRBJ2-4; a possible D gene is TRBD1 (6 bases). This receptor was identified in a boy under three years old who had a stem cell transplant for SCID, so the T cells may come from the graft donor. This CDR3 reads CASSQWTAAKNIQYF. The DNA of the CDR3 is TGTGCCAGCAGCCAATGGACAGCGGCCAAAAACATTCAGTACTTC.